Sequencing of this T cell receptor (beta chain) was carried out in a study of control samples from healthy donors and cancer patients. Germline assignment: CDR1 LNHNV and CDR2 YYDKDF (reference sequence). This CDR3 comprises 12 residues. V gave up 4 bases and J gave up 5 bases, with 5 bases separating them. The data were produced by immunoSEQ multiplex PCR, yet TCRdb's version contains in-frame clones alone and is incomplete. The data hold 100,000 to 150,000 clones, with more than 85% observed a single time. The chain employs TRBV15 and TRBJ1-4; no firm D call. This TCR came from a man aged 18 to 35 in good health. Material for sequencing was blood. The CDR3 loop is CATSTRNEKLFF. In DNA form, the CDR3 reads TGTGCCACCAGCACCCGGAATGAAAAACTGTTTTTT.